Presented here are 10 T cell receptor beta chains from one specimen sequenced in a study of blood T cell repertoires in COVID-19. Data came from immunoSEQ multiplex PCR; TCRdb stores just in-frame clones and leaves some out. The table records some 270,000 clones, about 90% of them present only once. Sequenced: PBMCs or T cells enriched from blood (not recorded which). The receptor set was obtained from a woman aged 55 to 70 who had recovered from COVID-19.

This clone was counted once. The chain joins TRBV4-2 to TRBJ2-1; D remains unclear. Trimming cost V 0 bases and J 0 bases, with 12 bases left between them. Germline V gene lookup returns CDR1 LGHNA and CDR2 YNFKEQ. The CDR3 runs to 17 residues. This CDR3 is CASSQDPNPSSYNEQFF. The CDR3 DNA is TGTGCCAGCAGCCAAGATCCAAACCCCAGCTCCTACAATGAGCAGTTCTTC.

The chain combines TRBV19 with TRBJ1-2, with D perhaps TRBD1 (6 bases). From germline, CDR1 is LNHDA and CDR2 SQIVND (reference sequence). V lost 7 bases, J lost 8 bases, and 17 bases lay in between. The length of the CDR3 is 13 residues. The CDR3 bases are TGTGCCAGTACCTTGACAGGCTTTCCGGGCTACACCTTC. This sequence encodes CASTLTGFPGYTF.

The genes are TRBV30 and TRBJ1-4, with D perhaps matching TRBD1 (6 bases). This CDR3 region has 12 residues. Germline CDR1 GTSNPN, CDR2 SVGIG (reference sequence). V lost 2 bases, J lost 8 bases, and 9 bases lay in between. The CDR3, as DNA: TGTGCCTGGAGTTTCAGGGGAGAAAAACTGTTTTTT. Amino acids: CAWSFRGEKLFF.

This clone was picked up a small number of times. The chain recombines TRBV7-4 with TRBJ2-1, with 11 bases identical to TRBD2. The germline V gene encodes CDR1 SGHVT and CDR2 SQSDAQ. V lost 0 bases, J lost 4 bases, and 5 bases stayed unmatched. The CDR3 totals 17 residues. The CDR3 sequence: CASSLAAGLAVYNEQFF. As DNA, the CDR3 is TGTGCCAGCAGCTTAGCGGCGGGACTAGCGGTTTACAATGAGCAGTTCTTC.

This sequence joins TRBV6-4 and TRBJ2-3, with D perhaps TRBD1 (5 bases). V gave up 8 bases and J gave up 0 bases, with 12 bases separating them. The CDR3 covers 14 residues. Germline V lookup: CDR1 MRHNA, CDR2 SNTAGT. Here the CDR3 DNA reads TGTGCCAGCGGCCCTACAGGAAGCACAGATACGCAGTATTTT. Encoded protein: CASGPTGSTDTQYF.

This chain joins TRBV6-5 and TRBJ1-1; D remains ambiguous. Germline CDR1 is MNHEY and CDR2 is SVGAGI. The CDR3 is 13 amino acids. Trimming stripped 8 bases from V and 4 bases from J, with 14 bases between. The chain's CDR3 is CASALEGSTEAFF. Here the CDR3 DNA reads TGTGCCAGCGCATTAGAGGGATCCACTGAAGCTTTCTTT.

This chain joins TRBV18 and TRBJ2-7; 8 bases match TRBD1. V shed 0 bases, J shed 4 bases, and the junction held 5 bases outside the gene matches. Per the germline V gene, CDR1 is KGHSH and CDR2 is LQKENI. This CDR3 comprises 15 residues. DNA for the CDR3: TGTGCCAGCTCACCACCAACAGGGGGAACGTACGAGCAGTACTTC. This encodes CASSPPTGGTYEQYF.

This clone showed up just once. This chain links TRBV11-2 with TRBJ1-3; the D is unclear. Trimming stripped 5 bases from V and 4 bases from J, with 9 bases between. The CDR3 is made up of 13 amino acids. Germline loops: CDR1 SGHAT, CDR2 FQNNGV. The CDR3 DNA follows: TGTGCCAGCAGCCAGGTATCCGGAAACACCATATATTTT. Translating it yields CASSQVSGNTIYF.

The CDR3 DNA sequence: TGTGCCAGTAGTATGCTGACTAGCGGGAGAACTTACGAGCAGTACTTC. It codes for CASSMLTSGRTYEQYF. The chain combines TRBV19 with TRBJ2-7; TRBD2 matches at 12 bases. CDR1 and CDR2 from the germline V gene are LNHDA and SQIVND (reference sequence). There are 16 residues in the CDR3. With 3 bases clipped from V and 4 bases from J, the junction kept 7 bases outside the gene matches.

The rearrangement links TRBV18 to TRBJ2-7; D is possibly TRBD1 (6 bases). In germline, CDR1 is KGHSH, CDR2 LQKENI. V gave up 6 bases and J gave up 0 bases, with 12 bases separating them. CDR3 length equals 14 residues. In DNA form, the CDR3 reads TGTGCCAGCTCCCCCGACAGGAGCTCCTACGAGCAGTACTTC. This codes for CASSPDRSSYEQYF.